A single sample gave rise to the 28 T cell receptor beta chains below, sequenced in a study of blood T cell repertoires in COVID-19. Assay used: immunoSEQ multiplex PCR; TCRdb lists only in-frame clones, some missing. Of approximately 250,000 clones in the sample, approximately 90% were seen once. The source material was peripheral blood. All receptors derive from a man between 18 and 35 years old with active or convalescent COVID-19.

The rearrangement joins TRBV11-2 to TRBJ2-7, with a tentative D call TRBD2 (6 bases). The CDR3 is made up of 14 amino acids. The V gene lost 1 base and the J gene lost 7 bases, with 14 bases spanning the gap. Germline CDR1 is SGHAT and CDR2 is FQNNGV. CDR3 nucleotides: TGTGCCAGCAGCTTAGCAGGAGCGGAGGGGGAGCAGTACTTC. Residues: CASSLAGAEGEQYF.

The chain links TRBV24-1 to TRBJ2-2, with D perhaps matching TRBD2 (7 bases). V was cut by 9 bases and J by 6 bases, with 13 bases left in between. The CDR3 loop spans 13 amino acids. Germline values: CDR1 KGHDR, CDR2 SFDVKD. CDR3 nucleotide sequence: TGTGCCACCCAAGGGCGGGGGCCCGGGGAGCTGTTTTTT. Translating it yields CATQGRGPGELFF.

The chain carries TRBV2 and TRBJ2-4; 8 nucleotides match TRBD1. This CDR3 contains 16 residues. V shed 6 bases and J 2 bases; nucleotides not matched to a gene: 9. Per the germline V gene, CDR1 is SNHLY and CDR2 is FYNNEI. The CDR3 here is CASSETWTGSKNIQYF. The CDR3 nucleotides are TGTGCCAGCAGCGAAACGTGGACAGGGTCCAAAAACATTCAGTACTTC.

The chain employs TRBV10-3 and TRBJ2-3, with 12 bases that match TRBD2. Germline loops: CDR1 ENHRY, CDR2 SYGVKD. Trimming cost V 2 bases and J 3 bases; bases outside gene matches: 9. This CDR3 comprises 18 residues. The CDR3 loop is CAISERVTSGSVTDTQYF. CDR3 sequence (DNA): TGTGCCATCAGTGAGAGGGTGACTAGCGGGAGTGTGACAGATACGCAGTATTTT.

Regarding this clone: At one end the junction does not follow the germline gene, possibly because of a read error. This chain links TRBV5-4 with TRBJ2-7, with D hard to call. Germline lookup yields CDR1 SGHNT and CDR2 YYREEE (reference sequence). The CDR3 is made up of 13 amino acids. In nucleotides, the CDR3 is TGTGCCAGCAGCCTGATGGCCTCCGACGAGCAGTACTTC. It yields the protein CASSLMASDEQYF.

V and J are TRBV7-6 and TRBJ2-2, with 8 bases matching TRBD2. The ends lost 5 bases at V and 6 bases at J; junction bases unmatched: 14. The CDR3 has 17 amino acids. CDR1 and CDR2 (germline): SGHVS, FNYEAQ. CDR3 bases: TGTGCCAGCAGCCCCAAACAAGCGGGAGTGAGGGCCGGGGAGCTGTTTTTT. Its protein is CASSPKQAGVRAGELFF.

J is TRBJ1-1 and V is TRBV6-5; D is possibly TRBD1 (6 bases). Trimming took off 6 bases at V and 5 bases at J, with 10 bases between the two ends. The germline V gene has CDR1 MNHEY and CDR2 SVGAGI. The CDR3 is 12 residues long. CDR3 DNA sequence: TGTGCCAGCAGGATTAGGGGGACTGAAGCTTTCTTT. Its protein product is CASRIRGTEAFF.

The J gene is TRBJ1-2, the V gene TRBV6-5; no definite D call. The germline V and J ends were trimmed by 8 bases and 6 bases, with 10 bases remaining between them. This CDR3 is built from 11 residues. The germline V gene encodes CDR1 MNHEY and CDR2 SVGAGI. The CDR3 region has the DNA TGTGCCAGCGAAGGCGCGGATGGCTACACCTTC. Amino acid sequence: CASEGADGYTF.

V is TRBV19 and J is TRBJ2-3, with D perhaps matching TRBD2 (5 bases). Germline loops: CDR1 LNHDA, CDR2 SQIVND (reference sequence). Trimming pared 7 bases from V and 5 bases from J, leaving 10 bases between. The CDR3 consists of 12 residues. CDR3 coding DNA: TGTGCCAGTAAAATAGGAGGAGATACGCAGTATTTT. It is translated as CASKIGGDTQYF.

The CDR3 loop is CASSPAATASYEQYF. As DNA, the CDR3 is TGCGCCAGCAGCCCCGCGGCGACCGCCTCCTACGAGCAGTACTTC. The chain joins TRBV5-1 to TRBJ2-7; no firm D call. The CDR3 is 15 amino acids. Germline V CDR1 and CDR2: SGHRS, YFSETQ. V was shortened by 4 bases and J by 0 bases, with 14 bases between the two germline ends.

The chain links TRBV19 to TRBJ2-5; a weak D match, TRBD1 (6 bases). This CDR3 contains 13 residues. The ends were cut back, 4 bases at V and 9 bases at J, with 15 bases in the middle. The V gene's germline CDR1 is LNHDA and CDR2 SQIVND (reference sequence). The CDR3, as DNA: TGTGCCAGTAGTAAGGACAGCGCTGAGGCCCAGTACTTC. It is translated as CASSKDSAEAQYF.

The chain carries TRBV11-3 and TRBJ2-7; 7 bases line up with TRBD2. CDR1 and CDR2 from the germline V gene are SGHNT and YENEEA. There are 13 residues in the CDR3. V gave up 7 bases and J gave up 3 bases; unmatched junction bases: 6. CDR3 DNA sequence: TGTGCCAGCATGCCAGCGGGATTCTACGAGCAGTACTTC. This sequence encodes CASMPAGFYEQYF.

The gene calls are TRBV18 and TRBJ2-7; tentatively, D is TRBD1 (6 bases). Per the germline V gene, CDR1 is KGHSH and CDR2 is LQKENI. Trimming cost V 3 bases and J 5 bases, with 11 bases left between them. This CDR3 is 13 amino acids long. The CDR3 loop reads CASSPQDSHEQYF. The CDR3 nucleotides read TGTGCCAGCTCACCCCAGGACAGCCACGAGCAGTACTTC.

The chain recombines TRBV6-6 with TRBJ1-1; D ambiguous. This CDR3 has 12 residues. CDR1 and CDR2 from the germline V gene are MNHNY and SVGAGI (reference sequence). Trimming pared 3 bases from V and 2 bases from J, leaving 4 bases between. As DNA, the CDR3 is TGTGCCAGCAGTTATAAAAACACTGAAGCTTTCTTT. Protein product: CASSYKNTEAFF.

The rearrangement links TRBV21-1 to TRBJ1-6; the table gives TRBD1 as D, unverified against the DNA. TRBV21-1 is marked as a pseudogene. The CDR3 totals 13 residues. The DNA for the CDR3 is TGTGCCAGCAGCATCAGGGGTGTTTCACCCCTCCACTTT. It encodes CASSIRGVSPLHF.

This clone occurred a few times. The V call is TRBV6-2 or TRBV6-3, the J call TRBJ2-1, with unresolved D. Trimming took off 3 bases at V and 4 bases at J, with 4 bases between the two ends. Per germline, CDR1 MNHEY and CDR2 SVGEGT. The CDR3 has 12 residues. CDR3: CASSYQYNEQFF. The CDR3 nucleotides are TGTGCCAGCAGTTATCAGTACAATGAGCAGTTCTTC.

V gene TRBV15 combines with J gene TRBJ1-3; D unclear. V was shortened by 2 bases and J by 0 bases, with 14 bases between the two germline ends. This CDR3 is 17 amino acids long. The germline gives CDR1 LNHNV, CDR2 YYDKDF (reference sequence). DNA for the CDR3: TGTGCCACCAGCAGATTTCCGGGGTACGACTCTGGAAACACCATATATTTT. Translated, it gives CATSRFPGYDSGNTIYF.

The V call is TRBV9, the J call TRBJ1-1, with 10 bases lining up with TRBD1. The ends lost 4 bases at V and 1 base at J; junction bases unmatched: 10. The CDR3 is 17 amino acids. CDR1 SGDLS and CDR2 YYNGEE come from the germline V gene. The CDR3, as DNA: TGTGCCAGCAGCACCCGGGACAGGGGCTGGGAGAACACTGAAGCTTTCTTT. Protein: CASSTRDRGWENTEAFF.

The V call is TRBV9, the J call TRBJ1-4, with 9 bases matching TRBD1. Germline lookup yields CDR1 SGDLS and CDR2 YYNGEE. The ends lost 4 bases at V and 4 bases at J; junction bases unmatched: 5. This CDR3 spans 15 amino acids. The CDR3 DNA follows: TGTGCCAGCAGCTCGGGGGGACAGGGTAATGAAAAACTGTTTTTT. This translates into CASSSGGQGNEKLFF.

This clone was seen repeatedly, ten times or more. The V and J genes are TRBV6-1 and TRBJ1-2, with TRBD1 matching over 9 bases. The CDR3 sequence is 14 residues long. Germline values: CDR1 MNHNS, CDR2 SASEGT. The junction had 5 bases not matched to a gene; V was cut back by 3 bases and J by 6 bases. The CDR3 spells CASSERTGANGYTF. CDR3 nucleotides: TGTGCCAGCAGTGAGCGGACAGGGGCTAATGGCTACACCTTC.

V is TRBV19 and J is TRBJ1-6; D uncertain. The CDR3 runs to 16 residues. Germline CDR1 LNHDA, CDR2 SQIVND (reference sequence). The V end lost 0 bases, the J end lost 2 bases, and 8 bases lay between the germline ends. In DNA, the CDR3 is TGTGCCAGTAGTATAGATCTCACAGCCTATAATTCACCCCTCCACTTT. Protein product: CASSIDLTAYNSPLHF.

CDR3 in amino acids: CASTGPTLNQPQHF. CDR3 DNA sequence: TGTGCCAGTACAGGGCCCACCCTTAATCAGCCCCAGCATTTT. The chain is built from TRBV19 and TRBJ1-5, with D possibly matching TRBD1 (5 bases). Trimming took 7 bases from V and 4 from J, leaving 14 bases between them. Germline V CDR1 and CDR2: LNHDA, SQIVND (reference sequence). This CDR3 has 14 residues.

DNA for the CDR3: TGTGCCAGCAGCGTGGGGACTAGCGTAGATAGCACAGATACGCAGTATTTT. Translating gives CASSVGTSVDSTDTQYF. J is TRBJ2-3 and V is TRBV7-9, with 10 nucleotides matching TRBD2. The CDR3 contains 17 residues. J was trimmed by 0 bases and V by 5 bases; bases with no gene match: 8. CDR1 is SEHNR and CDR2 is FQNEAQ in the germline V gene (reference sequence).

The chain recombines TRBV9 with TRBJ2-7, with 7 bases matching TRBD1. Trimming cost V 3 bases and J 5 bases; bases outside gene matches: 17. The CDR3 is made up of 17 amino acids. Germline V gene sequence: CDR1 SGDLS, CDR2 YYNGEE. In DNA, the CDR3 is TGTGCCAGCAGCGGTACTGGGACAGACCTTACCTTAAACGAGCAGTACTTC. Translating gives CASSGTGTDLTLNEQYF. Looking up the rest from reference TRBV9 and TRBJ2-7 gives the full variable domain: DSGVTQTPKHLITATGQRVTLRCSPRSGDLSVYWYQQSLDQGLQFLIQYYNGEERAKGNILERFSAQQFPDLHSELNLSSLELGDSALYFCASSGTGTDLTLNEQYFGPGTRLTVT.

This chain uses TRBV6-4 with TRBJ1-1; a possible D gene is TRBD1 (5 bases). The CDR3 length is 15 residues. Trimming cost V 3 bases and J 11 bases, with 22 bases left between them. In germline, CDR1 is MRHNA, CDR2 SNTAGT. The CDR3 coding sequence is TGTGCCAGCAGTGAGAAGACGACAGTTAGAATCTGGGCTTTCTTT. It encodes CASSEKTTVRIWAFF.

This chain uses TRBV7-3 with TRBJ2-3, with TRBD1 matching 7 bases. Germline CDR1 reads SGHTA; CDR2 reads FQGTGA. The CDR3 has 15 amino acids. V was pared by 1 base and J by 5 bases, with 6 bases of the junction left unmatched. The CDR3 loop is CASSLRGGGIDTQYF. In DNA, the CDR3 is TGTGCCAGCAGCTTAAGAGGGGGCGGTATAGATACGCAGTATTTT.

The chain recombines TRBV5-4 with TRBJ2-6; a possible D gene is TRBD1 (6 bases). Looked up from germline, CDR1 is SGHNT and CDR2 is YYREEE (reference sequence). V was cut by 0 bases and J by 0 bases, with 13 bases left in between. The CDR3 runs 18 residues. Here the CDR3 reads CASSLVGGHRSGANVLTF. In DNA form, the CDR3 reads TGTGCCAGCAGCTTGGTTGGGGGACACCGCTCTGGGGCCAACGTCCTGACTTTC. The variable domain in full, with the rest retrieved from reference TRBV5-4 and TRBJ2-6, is ETGVTQSPTHLIKTRGQQVTLRCSSQSGHNTVSWYQQALGQGPQFIFQYYREEENGRGNFPPRFSGLQFPNYSSELNVNALELDDSALYLCASSLVGGHRSGANVLTFGAGSRLTVL.

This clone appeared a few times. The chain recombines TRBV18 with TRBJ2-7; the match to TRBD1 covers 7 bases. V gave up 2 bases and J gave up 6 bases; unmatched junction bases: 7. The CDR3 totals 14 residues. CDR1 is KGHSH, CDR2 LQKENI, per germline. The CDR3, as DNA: TGTGCCAGCTCACCAACGGGACAGACCGGCGAGCAGTACTTC. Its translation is CASSPTGQTGEQYF.